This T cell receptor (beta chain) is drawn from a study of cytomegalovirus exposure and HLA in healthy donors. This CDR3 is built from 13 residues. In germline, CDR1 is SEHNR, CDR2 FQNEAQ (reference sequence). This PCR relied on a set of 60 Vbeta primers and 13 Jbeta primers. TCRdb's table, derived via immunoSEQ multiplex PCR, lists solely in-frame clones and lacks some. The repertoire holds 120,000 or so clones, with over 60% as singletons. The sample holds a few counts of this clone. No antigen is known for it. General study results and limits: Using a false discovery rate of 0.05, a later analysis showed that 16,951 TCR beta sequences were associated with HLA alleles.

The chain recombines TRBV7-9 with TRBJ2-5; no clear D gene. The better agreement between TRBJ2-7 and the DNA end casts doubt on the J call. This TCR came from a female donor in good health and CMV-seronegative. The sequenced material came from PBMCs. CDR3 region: CASSLVSSYEQYF. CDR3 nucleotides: TGTGCCAGCAGCTTAGTGAGCTCCTACGAGCAGTACTTC.